The rows below give T cell receptor beta chains drawn from one sample of a study of blood T cell repertoires in COVID-19. The data were produced by immunoSEQ multiplex PCR, yet TCRdb's version contains in-frame clones alone and is incomplete. The data hold about 230,000 clones, with 85% to 90% observed a single time. The specimen sequenced was peripheral blood. All receptors derive from a woman aged 55-69 years with acute or convalescent COVID-19. Each CDR3 is given with its conserved first and last residue. A D gene is named only where the DNA matches it firmly. Rows may omit the clone size; those that give it use once, few, many or a size class.

TRBV9	once	TRBD2	TRBJ2-2	TGTGCCAGCAGCGCAGATCCGGGACTAGCGGGAGGTAACACCGGGGAGCTGTTTTTT	CASSADPGLAGGNTGELFF
TRBV10-3	.	TRBD1	TRBJ1-3	TGTGCCATCAGTGCAGGGGGGAACACCATATATTTT	CAISAGGNTIYF
TRBV9	.	TRBD2	TRBJ2-1	TGTGCCAGCAGCGCATTTAGCGGGGGGGCGAGGAATGAGCAGTTCTTC	CASSAFSGGARNEQFF
TRBV11-1	.	.	TRBJ2-1	TGTGCCAGCAGCTTAGAGGGGGGGAGGAATGAGCAGTTCTTC	CASSLEGGRNEQFF
TRBV19	.	TRBD2	TRBJ2-6	TGTGCCAGTAGTATGCTTAGCGGGACTGGGGCCAACGTCCTGACTTTC	CASSMLSGTGANVLTF
TRBV7-3	few	.	TRBJ2-2	TGTGCCAGCAGCCTGGGGCCCCCCGCCGGGGAGCTGTTTTTT	CASSLGPPAGELFF
TRBV4-3	once	TRBD2	TRBJ2-2	TGCGCCAGCAGCCAGGGACTAGCGGGAGGACGGGAGGCCGGGGAGCTGTTTTTT	CASSQGLAGGREAGELFF
TRBV27	.	TRBD1	TRBJ1-6	TGTGCCAGCAGCCGGACAGGGGGAACGTATAATTCACCCCTCCACTTT	CASSRTGGTYNSPLHF
TRBV23-1	.	.	TRBJ1-2	TGCGCCACCGAGGATCGGGGAAGTGGCTATGGCTACACCTTC	CATEDRGSGYGYTF
TRBV30	few	TRBD1	TRBJ1-5	TGTGCCTGGAGAGGGACAGGGGCACTTTGGAGCAATCAGCCCCAGCATTTT	CAWRGTGALWSNQPQHF
TRBV5-1	.	TRBD2	TRBJ2-2	TGCGCCAGCAGCTTCTTACTAGCGGGGTCTCCGAACACCGGGGAGCTGTTTTTT	CASSFLLAGSPNTGELFF
TRBV4-3	.	.	TRBJ1-6	TGCGCCAGCAGCCAAGATCAAGCAAGAGTTTCACCCCTCCACTTT	CASSQDQARVSPLHF
TRBV7-9	.	TRBD2	TRBJ2-1	TGTGCCAGTACGAAGGCGGGGGGCCAGGGTGAGCAGTTCTTC	CASTKAGGQGEQFF
TRBV7-6	.	.	TRBJ2-3	TGTGCCAGCAGCTCGACTAGGGCGCAGTATTTT	CASSSTRAQYF
TRBV19	.	TRBD1	TRBJ1-5	TGTGCCAGTAGCACCCTTGGGACAGGGTTTCTTCAGCCCCAGCATTTT	CASSTLGTGFLQPQHF
TRBV10-3	.	TRBD1	TRBJ1-1	TGTGCCATCAGGTCAGGACAGGGGGCTTGGAACACTGAAGCTTTCTTT	CAIRSGQGAWNTEAFF
TRBV19	.	TRBD1	TRBJ1-6	TGTGCCAGTAGTGTAACAGGGGGGAATTCACCCCTCCACTTT	CASSVTGGNSPLHF
TRBV28	.	.	TRBJ1-5	TGTGCCAGCAGTTTAGACAGGTGGGGATATAGCAATCAGCCCCAGCATTTT	CASSLDRWGYSNQPQHF
TRBV25-1	.	TRBD1	TRBJ1-4	TGTGCCAGCAGTGTCGACAGGGGGCTATCGGAAAAACTGTTTTTT	CASSVDRGLSEKLFF
TRBV28	.	TRBD1	TRBJ1-1	TGTGCCAGCAAGGGGTTCCCACAGGGGGCGCGGTCCACTGAAGCTTTCTTT	CASKGFPQGARSTEAFF
TRBV19	.	TRBD1	TRBJ1-5	TGTGCCAGTAGTAGGACAGGCCTACTCAATCAGCCCCAGCATTTT	CASSRTGLLNQPQHF
TRBV7-9	.	TRBD2	TRBJ2-7	TGTGCCAGCACCTACGGGACTAGCGGGGTTCGCGAGCAGTACTTC	CASTYGTSGVREQYF
TRBV30	once	.	TRBJ1-1	TGTGCCTGGAGTGTACGAGGGCGCGTCGGGACTGAAGCTTTCTTT	CAWSVRGRVGTEAFF
TRBV28	.	TRBD1	TRBJ1-5	TGTGCCAGCCGGACAGGAACTAGCAATCAGCCCCAGCATTTT	CASRTGTSNQPQHF
TRBV18	.	.	TRBJ1-1	TGTGCCAGCTCACCTCAGGGTCAGAACACTGAAGCTTTCTTT	CASSPQGQNTEAFF
TRBV3-1/TRBV3-2	.	.	TRBJ2-7	TGTGCCAGCAGCCAAGATGGGCGGAGGACAGTGGGGCCCGGGGAGCAGTACTTC	CASSQDGRRTVGPGEQYF
TRBV13	.	TRBD2	TRBJ2-3	TGTGCCAGCAGCTTCCCGGGACTAGGGGCAGATACGCAGTATTTT	CASSFPGLGADTQYF
TRBV2	.	TRBD2	TRBJ2-7	TGTGCCAGCACTTCACGGACTAGCGGATACGAGCAGTACTTC	CASTSRTSGYEQYF
TRBV28	once	TRBD2	TRBJ2-1	TGTGCCAGCAGTTTTCAGCGGGGAAGCAATGAGCAGTTCTTC	CASSFQRGSNEQFF
TRBV6-5	.	.	TRBJ2-4	TGTGCCAGCAGAACAGGGGGACTAAAAAACATTCAGTACTTC	CASRTGGLKNIQYF
TRBV3-1/TRBV3-2	.	.	TRBJ1-5	TGTGCCAGCAGCCAAGAACTGAATCAGCCCCAGCATTTT	CASSQELNQPQHF
TRBV28	.	TRBD1	TRBJ2-7	TGTGCCAGCAGTCAACTGACAGGGCCAGGATACATACAGTACTTC	CASSQLTGPGYIQYF
TRBV11-2	.	TRBD1	TRBJ1-4	TGTGCCAGCAGAGGGGGCCCTAATGAAAAACTGTTTTTT	CASRGGPNEKLFF
TRBV3-1/TRBV3-2	.	.	TRBJ1-4	TGTGCCAGCAGCCAGCGGAGTTTCGCAACTAATGAAAAACTGTTTTTT	CASSQRSFATNEKLFF
TRBV5-4	many	.	TRBJ2-1	TGTGCCAGCAGCTTGAGGGGGTCCTACAATGAGCAGTTCTTC	CASSLRGSYNEQFF
TRBV5-1	.	TRBD1	TRBJ2-2	TGCGCCAGCAGCTTGACAGGGGGTGTCACCGGGGAGCTGTTTTTT	CASSLTGGVTGELFF
TRBV6-2/TRBV6-3	.	.	TRBJ2-5	TGTGCCAGCAGTTATCCTAGCGTCGATAGGTCCCAGTACTTC	CASSYPSVDRSQYF
TRBV19	.	.	TRBJ1-5	TGTGCCAGTAGTTATACTGCAGGTCATCAGCCCCAGCATTTT	CASSYTAGHQPQHF
TRBV2	.	.	TRBJ1-3	TGTGCCAGCAGGGTGAGCTCTGGAAACACCATATATTTT	CASRVSSGNTIYF
TRBV13	.	.	TRBJ2-5	TGTGCCAGCAGTTCTGGGCCTCAAGAGACCCAGTACTTC	CASSSGPQETQYF
TRBV6-5	.	TRBD2	TRBJ2-1	TGTGCCAGCAAAATCCCGGGACTAGGAAATGAGCAGTTCTTC	CASKIPGLGNEQFF
TRBV30	.	TRBD1	TRBJ1-2	TGTGCCTGGAGCGCGGACAGGGGAGTCTATGGCTACACCTTC	CAWSADRGVYGYTF
TRBV19	.	.	TRBJ1-1	TGTGCCAGTAGTATATGGGACGGGAGGGGGGTATCTGAAGCTTTCTTT	CASSIWDGRGVSEAFF
TRBV4-1	once	TRBD1	TRBJ2-7	TGCGCCAGCAGCCAGCCGGGACAGGGGGCTTACGAGCAGTACTTC	CASSQPGQGAYEQYF
TRBV7-8	.	.	TRBJ1-2	TGTGCCAGCAGCTTAGCTCGAACAGCTCTGGGCGGCTACACCTTC	CASSLARTALGGYTF
TRBV7-2	.	.	TRBJ1-2	TGTGCCAGCAGCTTAGTGGGGCCCTGGGCGGACACTGCTAACTATGGCTACACCTTC	CASSLVGPWADTANYGYTF
TRBV15	.	TRBD2	TRBJ2-2	TGTGCCACCAGCAGAGGACTAGCGGGAGGGCCTGGCGGGGAGCTGTTTTTT	CATSRGLAGGPGGELFF
TRBV9	.	TRBD1	TRBJ2-7	TGTGCCAGCAGCGACGCCGGGACAGGGGTTGAGCAGTACTTC	CASSDAGTGVEQYF
TRBV5-8	.	.	TRBJ2-2	TGTGCCAGCAGCCTTGGGGCACAGGGTGACCTCGCGAACACCGGGGAGCTGTTTTTT	CASSLGAQGDLANTGELFF
TRBV7-9	.	.	TRBJ2-2	TGTGCCAGCATCAATGCCGAGTCGAACACCGGGGAGCTGTTTTTT	CASINAESNTGELFF
TRBV6-5	.	.	TRBJ1-2	TGTGCCAGCAGTTACGACATCAACTATGGCTACACCTTC	CASSYDINYGYTF